The clone carrying this TCR beta chain was recorded a few times. In the authors' methods: The authors estimated nucleated cell counts from reference gene primer amplification. The data were produced by immunoSEQ multiplex PCR, yet TCRdb's version contains in-frame clones alone and is incomplete. V, J and clone size are those of that table, while D and trimming were read from the DNA. The sample lists 180,000 or so clones; 80% to 90% were seen once. Trimming removed 6 bases from V and 7 bases from J, with 10 bases in between. The CDR3 covers 13 residues. The data were obtained in a study of blood T cell repertoires in COVID-19.

The receptor comes from a woman aged 50 to 60 with acute or convalescent COVID-19. The sample was peripheral blood. The genes are TRBV12-3 or TRBV12-4 and TRBJ1-6; D might be TRBD1 (5 bases). The CDR3 loop is CASRVAGNSPLHF. The CDR3 coding sequence is TGTGCCAGCAGAGTGGCAGGGAATTCACCCCTCCACTTT.